This TCR beta chain was recorded in a study of cytomegalovirus exposure and HLA in healthy donors. Study-wide points: It was reported that the classifier diagnosed cytomegalovirus status with high specificity and sensitivity in both the original and validation cohorts. TCR beta chains numbering roughly 150 were designated cytomegalovirus-associated. Most TCRs appeared rarely, but some public TCRs recurred in many donors.

The donors were in the roughly 130-subject validation cohort, distinct from the approximately 700-subject first cohort. A word on this clone: Its antigen is undetermined.

The V segment lost 5 bases and the J segment 7 bases; nucleotides outside the gene matches: 6. The CDR3 loop spans 14 amino acids. Germline V gene sequence: CDR1 MNHEY, CDR2 SMNVEV (reference sequence). TCRdb keeps only in-frame clones here, not all; method: immunoSEQ multiplex PCR. The sample records under 75,000 clones, 95% to 97% being singletons. This sequence joins TRBV27 and TRBJ1-5; TRBD1 matches at 9 bases. The origin of this receptor is a woman younger than 30 in good health and CMV-seronegative. The specimen sequenced was PBMCs. The CDR3: CASSAQGAGQPQHF. The CDR3 coding sequence is TGTGCCAGCAGTGCACAGGGGGCCGGGCAGCCCCAGCATTTT.